The next 28 T cell receptor beta chains were all read from a single sample in a study of siplizumab effects on memory and regulatory T cells. Assay: immunoSEQ multiplex PCR; the TCRdb copy retains only in-frame clones and omits some. Of around 100,000 clones in the sample, 94% were seen once. The specimen was non-Treg CD4+ T cells sorted from blood. Receptors originate from a human donor in good health.

On this clone itself: Germline is not matched at one junction end, which may reflect a read error. The rearrangement links TRBV7-7 to TRBJ2-7; D ambiguous. The CDR3 loop spans 15 amino acids. The germline gives CDR1 SSHAT, CDR2 FNYEAQ (reference sequence). This chain's CDR3 is CASSLGLGSSYEQYF. CDR3 bases: TGTGCTAGCAGCTTAGGTCTCGGAAGCTCCTACGAGCAGTACTTC.

The chain employs TRBV2 and TRBJ2-2; D gene unclear. CDR1 and CDR2 (germline): SNHLY, FYNNEI. The CDR3 extends over 15 amino acids. V lost 2 bases, J lost 4 bases, and 11 bases lay in between. In DNA form, the CDR3 reads TGTGCCAGCAGTGAACTAGGGATTGGCACCGGGGAGCTGTTTTTT. Translation gives CASSELGIGTGELFF.

The V gene is TRBV4-2, the J gene TRBJ1-1; 7 positions agree with TRBD1. The trim removed 3 bases at V and 5 bases at J, leaving 6 bases unmatched. This CDR3 is 14 amino acids long. In germline, CDR1 is LGHNA, CDR2 YNFKEQ. CDR3 loop: CASSQAGGRTEAFF. In DNA form, the CDR3 reads TGTGCCAGCAGCCAGGCAGGGGGGAGGACTGAAGCTTTCTTT.

The chain has TRBV11-2 and TRBJ2-2; possible D gene TRBD2, 6 bases. Germline-derived CDR1 and CDR2 are SGHAT and FQNNGV. V was cut by 5 bases and J by 4 bases, with 17 bases left in between. The CDR3 is 16 amino acids. The DNA for the CDR3 is TGTGCCAGCAGCCCTGGGACTCGGACTTTCACCGGGGAGCTGTTTTTT. The encoded protein is CASSPGTRTFTGELFF.

This clone was seen only once. The gene calls are TRBV10-3 and TRBJ2-1; 9 bases are a match to TRBD2. The V gene's germline CDR1 is ENHRY and CDR2 SYGVKD. This CDR3 spans 12 amino acids. Trimming removed 8 bases from V and 8 bases from J; junction bases left unmatched: 4. CDR3 residues: CAIHSGSYEQFF. CDR3 DNA: TGTGCCATCCATAGCGGGAGCTATGAGCAGTTCTTC.

V gene TRBV10-2 combines with J gene TRBJ1-1; TRBD1 aligns across 12 bases. The junction had 12 bases not matched to a gene; V was cut back by 0 bases and J by 4 bases. This CDR3 is 19 amino acids long. Germline-derived CDR1 and CDR2 are WSHSY and SAAADI. CDR3 sequence: CASSESGTGGGGSRTEAFF. The CDR3 DNA follows: TGCGCCAGCAGTGAGTCCGGGACAGGGGGCGGTGGGAGTCGCACTGAAGCTTTCTTT.

This clone was observed once. V gene TRBV6-5 combines with J gene TRBJ2-5; 7 bases align to TRBD1. The germline V gene has CDR1 MNHEY and CDR2 SVGAGI. CDR3 length equals 15 residues. J gave up 1 base and V 5 bases, and 7 bases lay outside the gene matches. CDR3 protein: CASSQGQTIQETQYF. The CDR3 nucleotides read TGTGCCAGCAGTCAGGGACAGACCATCCAAGAGACCCAGTACTTC.

CDR3 loop: CASSRGDTNTGELFF. The CDR3 DNA is TGTGCCAGCAGCCGGGGGGACACGAACACCGGGGAGCTGTTTTTT. This sequence joins TRBV7-8 and TRBJ2-2, with D perhaps TRBD2 (7 bases). V shed 5 bases and J shed 0 bases, with 10 bases lying between them. Germline V gene sequence: CDR1 SGHVS, CDR2 FQNEAQ. The CDR3 loop spans 15 amino acids.

V is TRBV6-5 and J is TRBJ1-2; D unresolved. Germline-derived CDR1 and CDR2 are MNHEY and SVGAGI. The CDR3 runs 14 residues. Trimming took off 5 bases at V and 2 bases at J, with 12 bases between the two ends. The CDR3 region is CASSGRTDNYGYTF. CDR3 bases: TGTGCCAGCAGTGGGCGGACGGACAACTATGGCTACACCTTC.

The rearrangement links TRBV11-2 to TRBJ2-1; TRBD2 agrees at 8 bases. CDR3 length: 15 amino acids. Trimming removed 8 bases from V and 10 bases from J; junction bases left unmatched: 16. CDR1 is SGHAT, CDR2 FQNNGV, per germline. CDR3 bases: TGTGCCAGCTCCCCGGGGGCGGGAGGTTCAATAGAGCAGTTCTTC. This translates into CASSPGAGGSIEQFF. The whole variable domain, remainder taken from reference TRBV11-2 and TRBJ2-1, is EAGVAQSPRYKIIEKRQSVAFWCNPISGHATLYWYQQILGQGPKLLIQFQNNGVVDDSQLPKDRFSAERLKGVDSTLKIQPAKLEDSAVYLCASSPGAGGSIEQFFGPGTRLTVL.

The V and J genes are TRBV4-2 and TRBJ2-1; 7 positions match TRBD2. Trimming took 0 bases from V and 3 from J; bases not matched to a gene: 8. The CDR3 totals 17 residues. Germline V lookup: CDR1 LGHNA, CDR2 YNFKEQ. CDR3 sequence: CASSQEAWEGLYNEQFF. Written as DNA, the CDR3 is TGTGCCAGCAGCCAAGAGGCCTGGGAGGGCCTCTACAATGAGCAGTTCTTC.

CDR3 in DNA: TGTGCCAGCAGCAAAATCGGGACTATAAGCACAGATACGCAGTATTTT. As protein: CASSKIGTISTDTQYF. The chain uses TRBV21-1 and TRBJ2-3; the D call of TRBD2 is as the table states it, not checked on the DNA. TRBV21-1 is a recognized pseudogene. The CDR3 extends over 16 amino acids.

DNA of the CDR3: TGTGCCACCCGGGACCGCTCCGTTACCTACGAGCAGTACTTC. Translated, it gives CATRDRSVTYEQYF. The rearrangement links TRBV10-3 to TRBJ2-5; D might be TRBD1 or TRBD2, each matching 5 bases. The J call may not be correct, given that the DNA end is closer to TRBJ2-7. CDR3 size: 14 residues. CDR1 is ENHRY, CDR2 SYGVKD, per germline.

This chain links TRBV19 with TRBJ2-1; 7 bases match TRBD1. The CDR3 contains 16 residues. Germline values: CDR1 LNHDA, CDR2 SQIVND (reference sequence). V shed 3 bases, J shed 0 bases, and the junction held 5 bases outside the gene matches. The DNA of the CDR3 is TGTGCCAGTAGTATTCCTACAGGGGTCTCCTACAATGAGCAGTTCTTC. Translation gives CASSIPTGVSYNEQFF. Filled out from reference TRBV19 and TRBJ2-1, the complete variable domain reads DGGITQSPKYLFRKEGQNVTLSCEQNLNHDAMYWYRQDPGQGLRLIYYSQIVNDFQKGDIAEGYSVSREKKESFPLTVTSAQKNPTAFYLCASSIPTGVSYNEQFFGPGTRLTVL.

This clone was detected once. V gene TRBV4-1 combines with J gene TRBJ2-7; 10 bases line up with TRBD1. The CDR3 has 15 amino acids. Germline assignment: CDR1 MGHRA and CDR2 YSYEKL. After removal of 4 bases from V and 4 bases from J, the junction contained 7 bases not matched to a gene. CDR3 coding DNA: TGCGCCAGCAGCCCTGACGCGGACAGGGGGTACGAGCAGTACTTC. This translates into CASSPDADRGYEQYF.

This rearrangement joins TRBV5-4 to TRBJ2-5, with 10 bases aligning to TRBD2. With V trimmed by 4 bases and J by 5 bases, 17 bases remained unmatched. The CDR3 extends over 18 amino acids. CDR1 and CDR2 from the germline V gene are SGHNT and YYREEE (reference sequence). This CDR3 reads CASSPQASGSFRGETQYF. In DNA, the CDR3 is TGTGCCAGCAGCCCCCAGGCTAGCGGGAGTTTTAGGGGCGAGACCCAGTACTTC.

The chain employs TRBV19 and TRBJ2-1; 10 positions agree with TRBD2. The CDR3 contains 13 residues. The germline V gene encodes CDR1 LNHDA and CDR2 SQIVND (reference sequence). The V segment lost 7 bases and the J segment 6 bases; nucleotides outside the gene matches: 3. CDR3 protein: CASKREGLNEQFF. CDR3 sequence (DNA): TGTGCCAGTAAGCGGGAGGGCCTCAATGAGCAGTTCTTC.

CDR3 region: CASSSVPSGRAGYF. In DNA, the CDR3 is TGTGCCAGCAGCTCAGTCCCTAGCGGGAGGGCCGGGTACTTC. The rearrangement uses TRBV7-9 and TRBJ2-7; 12 positions match TRBD2. Germline CDR1 SEHNR, CDR2 FQNEAQ (reference sequence). V was clipped by 4 bases and J by 12 bases; unmatched bases: 10. The CDR3 extends over 14 amino acids.

This sequence joins TRBV7-3 and TRBJ2-5; possible D gene TRBD2, 6 bases. The germline gives CDR1 SGHTA, CDR2 FQGTGA. This CDR3 has 16 amino acids. The V end was cut by 5 bases, the J end by 2 bases, with 18 bases between. The CDR3 reads CASSEMGEAGQETQYF. The CDR3 region has the DNA TGTGCCAGCAGCGAAATGGGGGAGGCAGGTCAAGAGACCCAGTACTTC.

The chain joins TRBV11-3 to TRBJ2-1; D is unclear. The germline gives CDR1 SGHNT, CDR2 YENEEA. The ends were cut back, 0 bases at V and 3 bases at J, with 3 bases in the middle. The CDR3 totals 13 residues. CDR3 loop: CASSLDSYNEQFF. For the CDR3, the DNA is TGTGCCAGCAGCTTAGACAGCTACAATGAGCAGTTCTTC.

V is TRBV30 and J is TRBJ2-6; TRBD2 is a possible D gene (6 bases). Trimming took off 4 bases at V and 0 bases at J, with 16 bases between the two ends. The CDR3 spans 17 residues. Germline loops: CDR1 GTSNPN, CDR2 SVGIG (reference sequence). The CDR3 DNA reads as TGTGCCTGGATCGGGGGATCCCCTGGCTCTGGGGCCAACGTCCTGACTTTC. Translation gives CAWIGGSPGSGANVLTF.

The CDR3 nucleotides are TGTGCCAGCAGTATGGGGGAGCGAGCCAAAAACATTCAGTACTTC. Translation: CASSMGERAKNIQYF. This sequence joins TRBV27 and TRBJ2-4, with D possibly called TRBD1 or TRBD2 (5 bases each). CDR3 length: 15 residues. Germline V gives CDR1 MNHEY, CDR2 SMNVEV (reference sequence). V was trimmed by 5 bases and J by 0 bases, leaving 11 bases between them.

The genes are TRBV5-1 and TRBJ2-3; 13 bases are shared with TRBD2. Germline V gives CDR1 SGHRS, CDR2 YFSETQ. Germline trimming cut 2 bases from V and 6 bases from J; bases unmatched to any gene: 12. The CDR3 covers 18 residues. CDR3 sequence: CASSLGLAGDGMLDTQYF. CDR3 nucleotide sequence: TGCGCCAGCAGCTTAGGACTAGCGGGGGACGGTATGTTGGATACGCAGTATTTT.

J is TRBJ1-1 and V is TRBV28, with 10 bases identical to TRBD1. Germline V lookup: CDR1 MDHEN, CDR2 SYDVKM. The CDR3 spans 11 residues. V lost 2 bases to trimming and J lost 13 bases; unmatched junction nucleotides: 1. The CDR3 loop is CASSLGQGDFF. The DNA of the CDR3 is TGTGCCAGCAGTTTAGGACAGGGGGATTTCTTT. The full variable domain, in which reference TRBV28 and TRBJ1-1 provide the parts outside the CDR3, is DVKVTQSSRYLVKRTGEKVFLECVQDMDHENMFWYRQDPGLGLRLIYFSYDVKMKEKGDIPEGYSVSREKKERFSLILESASTNQTSMYLCASSLGQGDFFGQGTRLTVV.

This rearrangement joins TRBV19 to TRBJ2-7, with 9 bases identical to TRBD2. Germline V gives CDR1 LNHDA, CDR2 SQIVND (reference sequence). Trimming removed 3 bases from V and 3 bases from J; junction bases left unmatched: 6. The CDR3 contains 15 residues. CDR3 DNA sequence: TGTGCCAGTAGTATCCGTCAGACTAGCGGCTACGAGCAGTACTTC. Translation: CASSIRQTSGYEQYF.

J is TRBJ1-1 and V is TRBV19; D remains ambiguous. Germline V gives CDR1 LNHDA, CDR2 SQIVND (reference sequence). V lost 7 bases to trimming and J lost 0 bases, with 12 bases between them. There are 14 residues in the CDR3. The CDR3, as DNA: TGTGCCAGTACTCGGACTGCGCTGAACACTGAAGCTTTCTTT. Translation: CASTRTALNTEAFF.

V usage is TRBV6-5 and J usage is TRBJ2-1; 7 nucleotides match TRBD1. Looked up from germline, CDR1 is MNHEY and CDR2 is SVGAGI. The CDR3 length is 16 residues. Trimming removed 0 bases from V and 7 bases from J; junction bases left unmatched: 9. The CDR3 protein is CASSYSPTGWENEQFF. The CDR3 coding sequence is TGTGCCAGCAGTTACTCGCCGACAGGGTGGGAGAATGAGCAGTTCTTC.

The J gene is TRBJ2-7, the V gene TRBV19; TRBD1 aligns across 7 bases. Germline V CDR1 and CDR2: LNHDA, SQIVND (reference sequence). This CDR3 is 14 amino acids long. Trimming removed 4 bases from V and 3 bases from J; junction bases left unmatched: 6. CDR3 in DNA: TGTGCCAGTAGTAGACGGGACAGTGTCTACGAGCAGTACTTC. Translating gives CASSRRDSVYEQYF. The full variable domain, with the rest looked up from reference TRBV19 and TRBJ2-7, is DGGITQSPKYLFRKEGQNVTLSCEQNLNHDAMYWYRQDPGQGLRLIYYSQIVNDFQKGDIAEGYSVSREKKESFPLTVTSAQKNPTAFYLCASSRRDSVYEQYFGPGTRLTVT.